This TCR beta chain was sequenced in a study of blood T cell repertoires in COVID-19 (dated by TCRdb to about 2020). Regarding the study in general: Samples from collaborators originated in the United States, Italy and Spain and spanned both the acute and convalescent phases of COVID-19. Sample metadata almost always included a de-identified subject ID, COVID-19 status, age in years and sex. Deeply sampled blood TCRbeta repertoires from subjects exposed to, actively infected with, or recovered from COVID-19 were included in the dataset. Where HLA class I and class II types were available, the types were taken from metadata supplied by the sample provider, not from assay-based typing. The material from the prospective study consisted of cDNA or gDNA derived from T cells, B-cell-depleted T cells, or PBMCs. Samples came from the ongoing ImmuneRACE study (first 160 participants) plus 1,254 subjects from 6 global collaborators. The repertoires were released in a freely available public database meant as a resource for research on the immune response to SARS-CoV-2.

This clone occurred once. Which antigen it targets is not known. No base quality information exists; no much larger clone differs at one position. TCRbeta CDR3 regions were amplified from genomic DNA using the immunoSEQ Assay, a bias-controlled multiplex PCR. On the study's bioinformatics: The number of nucleated cells in each sample was estimated from the amplification of reference gene primers within the assay. To quantify the absolute abundance of each unique TCRbeta CDR3 rearrangement, sequence reads were collapsed and filtered. For each sample, productive Simpson clonality was calculated by taking the square root of Simpson's diversity index across productive rearrangements. TCRdb holds this immuneACCESS table with in-frame rearrangements only. Some clones are missing; in checked studies, unresolved V genes explain under half, and the rest has no known cause. V and J calls and clone size are as listed in that table; D and trimming were resolved from the DNA. This sample is represented by about 26,000 clones; approximately 81% of them were singletons. The top ten clonotypes cover around a third of the sample.

The collaborating institutions used their own protocols to collect whole blood in K2EDTA tubes. Collaborator samples were shipped for TCRbeta analysis as frozen whole blood, isolated PBMCs, or DNA extracted from either sample type. Clipping removes 7 bases from V and 5 bases from J, with 3 as the unmatched junction base count. From a lookup of the germline V gene, CDR1 and CDR2 are MNHEY and SVGAGI. The CDR3 contains 13 residues, cysteine and phenylalanine counted. The CDR3 DNA has 39 bases and is translated from base 1. Beyond this particular receptor, the publication reports: Clinical and demographic metadata were provided uncurated, with the amount varying by source and participant.

The receptor's source is a human donor in a cohort sampled during active COVID-19. Sequencing used peripheral blood. This chain joins TRBV6-5 to TRBJ2-7, and TRBD2 aligns with 12 junction nucleotides. The bases are TGTGCCAGCACAAGACTAGCGGGAGACGAGCAGTACTTC. Its translation reads: CASTRLAGDEQYF.